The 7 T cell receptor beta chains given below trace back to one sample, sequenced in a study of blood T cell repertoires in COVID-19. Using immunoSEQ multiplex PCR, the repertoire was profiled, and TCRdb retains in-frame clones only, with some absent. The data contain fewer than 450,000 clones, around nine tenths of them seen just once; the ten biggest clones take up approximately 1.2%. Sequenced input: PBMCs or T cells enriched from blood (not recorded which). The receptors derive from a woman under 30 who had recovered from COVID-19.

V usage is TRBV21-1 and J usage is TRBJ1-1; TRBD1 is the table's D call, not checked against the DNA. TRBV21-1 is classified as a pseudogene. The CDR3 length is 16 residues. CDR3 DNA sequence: TGTGCCAGCAGCAAGGGCAGGGAATTTGGAAACACTGAAGCTTTCTTT. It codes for CASSKGREFGNTEAFF.

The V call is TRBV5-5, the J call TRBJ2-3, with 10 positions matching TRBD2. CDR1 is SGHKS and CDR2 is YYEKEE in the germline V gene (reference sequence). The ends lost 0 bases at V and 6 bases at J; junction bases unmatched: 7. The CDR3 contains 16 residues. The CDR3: CASSLASGGAWDTQYF. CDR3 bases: TGTGCCAGCAGCTTGGCGAGCGGGGGGGCCTGGGATACGCAGTATTTT.

CDR3 amino acids: CASSIKPSTGQGIGGYTF. As DNA, the CDR3 is TGCGCCAGCAGCATAAAGCCCAGTACGGGACAGGGCATAGGTGGCTACACCTTC. The gene calls are TRBV5-1 and TRBJ1-2; 9 bases map to TRBD1. The CDR3 runs 18 residues. Germline values: CDR1 SGHRS, CDR2 YFSETQ. J lost 7 bases, V lost 4 bases, and 20 bases had no gene match.

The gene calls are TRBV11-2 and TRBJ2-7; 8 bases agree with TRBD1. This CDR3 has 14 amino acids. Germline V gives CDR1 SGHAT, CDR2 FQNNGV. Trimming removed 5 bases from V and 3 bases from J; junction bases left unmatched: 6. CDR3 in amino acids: CASSTGQAIYEQYF. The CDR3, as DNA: TGTGCCAGCAGCACGGGACAGGCTATCTACGAGCAGTACTTC.

The CDR3 loop reads CASSLSSVSGAYEQYF. The CDR3 nucleotides are TGTGCCAGCAGCTTATCATCGGTTAGCGGGGCCTACGAGCAGTACTTC. The chain employs TRBV11-2 and TRBJ2-7; 8 positions agree with TRBD2. V was clipped by 2 bases and J by 2 bases; unmatched bases: 8. The germline V gene encodes CDR1 SGHAT and CDR2 FQNNGV. CDR3 size: 16 residues.

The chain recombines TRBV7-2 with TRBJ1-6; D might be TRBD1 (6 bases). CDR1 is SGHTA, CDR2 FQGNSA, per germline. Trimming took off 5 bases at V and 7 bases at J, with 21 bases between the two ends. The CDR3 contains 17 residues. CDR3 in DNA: TGTGCCAGCAGCACACTCCCGGGGGGGGGCGAGAATTCACCCCTCCACTTT. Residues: CASSTLPGGGENSPLHF.

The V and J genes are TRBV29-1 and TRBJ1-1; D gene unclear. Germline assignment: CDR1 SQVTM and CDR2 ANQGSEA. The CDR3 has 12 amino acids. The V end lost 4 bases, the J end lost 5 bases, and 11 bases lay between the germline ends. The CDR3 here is CSVVAGGTEAFF. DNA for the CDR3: TGCAGCGTTGTAGCGGGAGGGACTGAAGCTTTCTTT.